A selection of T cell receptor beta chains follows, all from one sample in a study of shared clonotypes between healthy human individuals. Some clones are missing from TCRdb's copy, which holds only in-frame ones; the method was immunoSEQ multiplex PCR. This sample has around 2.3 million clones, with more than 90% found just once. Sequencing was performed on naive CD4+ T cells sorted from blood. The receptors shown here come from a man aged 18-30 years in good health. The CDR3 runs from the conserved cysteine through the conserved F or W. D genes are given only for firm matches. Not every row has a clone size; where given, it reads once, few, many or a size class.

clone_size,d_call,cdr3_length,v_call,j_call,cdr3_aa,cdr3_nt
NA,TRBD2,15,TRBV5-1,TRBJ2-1,CASSFSGGTYNEQFF,TGCGCCAGCAGCTTTAGCGGGGGGACCTACAATGAGCAGTTCTTC
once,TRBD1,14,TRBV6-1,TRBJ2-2,CASSESGGTGELFF,TGTGCCAGCAGTGAATCAGGGGGCACCGGGGAGCTGTTTTTT
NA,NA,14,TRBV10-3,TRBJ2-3,CAISAGHYTDTQYF,TGTGCCATCTCAGCGGGACACTACACAGATACGCAGTATTTT
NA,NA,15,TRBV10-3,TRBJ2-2,CAISGAGSNTGELFF,TGTGCCATCAGTGGGGCGGGGTCGAACACCGGGGAGCTGTTTTTT
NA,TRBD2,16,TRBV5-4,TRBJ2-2,CASSFVSGGNTGELFF,TGTGCCAGCAGCTTCGTTAGCGGGGGGAACACCGGGGAGCTGTTTTTT
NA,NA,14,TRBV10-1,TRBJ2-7,CASSESSGAHEQYF,TGCGCCAGCAGTGAGTCGAGTGGTGCCCACGAGCAGTACTTC
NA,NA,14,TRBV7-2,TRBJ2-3,CASSLARYTDTQYF,TGTGCCAGCAGCTTAGCGCGGTACACAGATACGCAGTATTTT
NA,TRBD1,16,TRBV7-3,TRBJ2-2,CASSLTGTGNTGELFF,TGTGCCAGCAGCTTAACCGGGACAGGGAACACCGGGGAGCTGTTTTTT
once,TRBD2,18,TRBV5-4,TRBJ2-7,CASGREGLSGGISYEQYF,TGTGCCAGCGGCCGGGAGGGCCTCTCCGGGGGGATCTCCTACGAGCAGTACTTC
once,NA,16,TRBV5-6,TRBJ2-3,CANPGTGGGKADTQYF,TGTGCCAACCCAGGCACAGGGGGGGGGAAGGCAGATACGCAGTATTTT
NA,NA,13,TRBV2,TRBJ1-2,CASRATANYGYTF,TGTGCCAGCAGAGCCACCGCTAACTATGGCTACACCTTC
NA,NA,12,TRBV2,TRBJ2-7,CASRDPGYEQYF,TGTGCCAGCAGGGATCCAGGTTACGAGCAGTACTTC
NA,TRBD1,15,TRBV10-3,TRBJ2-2,CAIRAGTGDTGELFF,TGTGCCATCAGAGCCGGGACAGGTGACACCGGGGAGCTGTTTTTT
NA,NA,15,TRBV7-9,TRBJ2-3,CASSPVARGTDTQYF,TGTGCCAGCAGCCCGGTGGCTAGGGGTACAGATACGCAGTATTTT